This TCR beta chain was identified in a study of cytomegalovirus exposure and HLA in healthy donors. Study conclusions and caveats: A later analysis, which compared TCR beta chains of equal frequency, found the HLA-associated ones more clonally expanded. Common viral pathogens (according to a later analysis) appeared linked to several of the most significant clusters.

The CDR3 has 14 residues. V was cut by 7 bases and J by 5 bases, with 15 bases left in between. From germline, CDR1 is LNHDA and CDR2 SQIVND (reference sequence). The PCR ran on 60 Vbeta and 13 Jbeta primers. Original methodology: A follow-up analysis tallied about 88 million unique TCR beta chains, some 11 million shared. Assay: immunoSEQ multiplex PCR; the TCRdb copy retains only in-frame clones and omits some. From that table come the V and J calls and clone size; the DNA was used to work out D and trimming. The data contain roughly 120,000 clones, more than 80% of them singletons. In the case of this clone: What it recognizes is unknown.

V is TRBV19 and J is TRBJ2-1, with unresolved D. The sequencing input was PBMCs. This TCR derives from a man aged 30 to 39 in good health and CMV-seronegative. CDR3 in amino acids: CASTPGQANNEQFF. The CDR3 DNA follows: TGTGCCAGTACCCCTGGGCAGGCCAACAATGAGCAGTTCTTC.